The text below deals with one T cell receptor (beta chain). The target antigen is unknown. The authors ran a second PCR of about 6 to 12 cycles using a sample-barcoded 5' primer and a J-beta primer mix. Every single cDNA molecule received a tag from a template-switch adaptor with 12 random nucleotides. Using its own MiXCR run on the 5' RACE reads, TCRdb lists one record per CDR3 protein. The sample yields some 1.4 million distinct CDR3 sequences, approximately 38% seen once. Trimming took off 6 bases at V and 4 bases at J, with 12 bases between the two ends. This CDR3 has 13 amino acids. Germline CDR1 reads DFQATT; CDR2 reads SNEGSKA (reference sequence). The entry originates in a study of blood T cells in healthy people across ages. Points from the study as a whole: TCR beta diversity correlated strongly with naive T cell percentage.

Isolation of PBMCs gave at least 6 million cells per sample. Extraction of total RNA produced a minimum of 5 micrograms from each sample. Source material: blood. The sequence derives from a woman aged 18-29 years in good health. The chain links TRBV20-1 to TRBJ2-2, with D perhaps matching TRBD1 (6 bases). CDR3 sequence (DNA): TGCAGTGCCCCGGGACATACCACCGGGGAGCTGTTTTTT. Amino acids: CSAPGHTTGELFF.